What follows are 27 T cell receptor beta chains derived from one specimen sequenced in a study of cytomegalovirus exposure and HLA in healthy donors. The PCR ran on 60 Vbeta and 13 Jbeta primers. This table comes from immunoSEQ multiplex PCR, and its TCRdb copy is limited to in-frame clones, with some not included. Of around 69,000 clones listed, approximately 67% are singletons. The sample was PBMCs. The receptor source for this set is a man aged 35-49 years in good health and CMV-seropositive.

V usage is TRBV4-3 and J usage is TRBJ1-3, with a tentative D call TRBD1 (5 bases). Trimming stripped 6 bases from V and 9 bases from J, with 6 bases between. This CDR3 has 10 residues. The germline V gene encodes CDR1 LGHNA and CDR2 YSLEER. The CDR3 protein is CASRRGTIYF. The CDR3 region has the DNA TGCGCCAGCAGAAGGGGCACCATATATTTT.

This chain links TRBV6-1 with TRBJ1-1; D unclear. V was clipped by 8 bases and J by 7 bases, with 17 bases between them. Germline V gene data show CDR1 as MNHNS and CDR2 as SASEGT. This CDR3 region has 13 residues. The CDR3 sequence: CASRMEDIREAFF. CDR3 nucleotides: TGTGCCAGCCGAATGGAAGACATTCGTGAAGCTTTCTTT.

The chain has TRBV6-5 and TRBJ2-5; D is undetermined. This CDR3 is 13 amino acids long. The V gene's germline CDR1 is MNHEY and CDR2 SVGAGI. V was trimmed by 6 bases and J by 3 bases, leaving 11 bases between them. Written as DNA, the CDR3 is TGTGCCAGCAGGTCACTGGTAAAAGAGACCCAGTACTTC. As protein: CASRSLVKETQYF.

This clone was observed a few times. This chain links TRBV27 with TRBJ2-7; D gene uncertain. CDR3 length: 16 residues. CDR1 is MNHEY and CDR2 is SMNVEV in the germline V gene (reference sequence). Trimming removed 5 bases from V and 3 bases from J, with 20 bases in between. DNA for the CDR3: TGTGCCAGCAGTCCGACCGGGTTTTCGAGGCGCTACGAGCAGTACTTC. Translation: CASSPTGFSRRYEQYF.

This clone was detected only once. The gene calls are TRBV5-1 and TRBJ1-2; D call uncertain. Trimming stripped 4 bases from V and 0 bases from J, with 19 bases between. Per germline, CDR1 SGHRS and CDR2 YFSETQ. The CDR3 runs to 17 residues. This CDR3 is CASSRNEAAIANYGYTF. The DNA for the CDR3 is TGCGCCAGCAGCAGGAACGAAGCAGCGATCGCTAACTATGGCTACACCTTC.

The CDR3 here is CASSWGDRVTYEQYF. CDR3 sequence (DNA): TGTGCCAGCAGTTGGGGGGACAGGGTCACCTACGAGCAGTACTTC. The chain joins TRBV27 to TRBJ2-7, with 9 bases matching TRBD1. J lost 2 bases, V lost 4 bases, and 6 bases had no gene match. The CDR3 has 15 amino acids. CDR1 and CDR2 (germline): MNHEY, SMNVEV (reference sequence).

This clone was seen a handful of times. The chain is built from TRBV5-1 and TRBJ1-1; the match to TRBD1 covers 9 bases. The CDR3 is 14 residues long. V shed 4 bases and J 6 bases; nucleotides not matched to a gene: 7. Germline CDR1 SGHRS, CDR2 YFSETQ. Written as DNA, the CDR3 is TGCGCCAGCAGCGTACAGGGGGCGAAGGCTGAAGCTTTCTTT. It codes for CASSVQGAKAEAFF.

The chain uses TRBV28 and TRBJ1-2; possible D gene TRBD1, 5 bases. The CDR3 length is 18 residues. Trimming shortened V by 8 bases and J by 2 bases, and 27 bases separated the two germline ends. Looked up from germline, CDR1 is MDHEN and CDR2 is SYDVKM. The CDR3 sequence is CASDIRGDQKRLNYGYTF. The CDR3 DNA is TGTGCCAGCGATATCCGGGGGGACCAGAAACGCTTAAACTATGGCTACACCTTC.

The chain is built from TRBV5-1 and TRBJ2-3, with D possibly being TRBD1 (5 bases). V was pared by 7 bases and J by 4 bases, with 19 bases between. The germline V gene encodes CDR1 SGHRS and CDR2 YFSETQ. The CDR3 totals 15 residues. The CDR3 DNA sequence: TGCGCCAGCCGTTGGGGCGGATCTGATGCAGATACGCAGTATTTT. Protein sequence: CASRWGGSDADTQYF.

The chain carries TRBV5-1 and TRBJ1-1, with D possibly TRBD1 on 5 matching bases. Germline V CDR1 and CDR2: SGHRS, YFSETQ. V lost 4 bases and J lost 6, with 13 bases in between. This CDR3 contains 13 residues. The CDR3 here is CASSDGKGAEAFF. DNA for the CDR3: TGCGCCAGCAGCGACGGAAAAGGGGCTGAAGCTTTCTTT.

CDR3 in amino acids: CASSEGGTSPLHF. Here the CDR3 DNA reads TGTGCCAGCAGTGAAGGAGGTACTTCACCCCTCCACTTT. This chain links TRBV2 with TRBJ1-6; D is uncertain. CDR3 length: 13 amino acids. V was trimmed by 1 base and J by 9 bases, leaving 7 bases between them. The V gene's germline CDR1 is SNHLY and CDR2 FYNNEI.

The chain couples TRBV7-9 to TRBJ1-5; 8 nucleotides agree with TRBD1. V dropped 5 bases and J dropped 2; count of bases not matched to a gene: 8. CDR1 is SEHNR, CDR2 FQNEAQ, per germline (reference sequence). The CDR3 is 16 residues long. In nucleotides, the CDR3 is TGTGCCAGCAGCCCATACGGACAGGGAGGCAATCAGCCCCAGCATTTT. This sequence encodes CASSPYGQGGNQPQHF.

The chain uses TRBV7-9 and TRBJ2-7; TRBD2 agrees at 9 bases. Germline V gene data show CDR1 as SEHNR and CDR2 as FQNEAQ (reference sequence). V was clipped by 5 bases and J by 7 bases; unmatched bases: 9. There are 14 residues in the CDR3. CDR3 in DNA: TGTGCCAGCAGCAGGGGACTAGCTTTGGGTGAGCAGTACTTC. This translates into CASSRGLALGEQYF.

The rearrangement links TRBV6-5 to TRBJ2-3; TRBD2 agrees at 7 bases. CDR1 and CDR2 from the germline V gene are MNHEY and SVGAGI. The CDR3 length is 16 residues. J lost 2 bases, V lost 3 bases, and 8 bases had no gene match. The CDR3 region is CASSYLPSGVTDTQYF. CDR3 nucleotide sequence: TGTGCCAGCAGTTATCTCCCAAGCGGGGTCACAGATACGCAGTATTTT.

The V gene is TRBV6-5, the J gene TRBJ2-1, with D uncertain. Deletions cut 0 bases from V and 7 bases from J, with 10 bases between. The CDR3 has 14 amino acids. Per germline, CDR1 MNHEY and CDR2 SVGAGI. CDR3 sequence: CASSYSYSENEQFF. The CDR3 DNA reads TGTGCCAGCAGTTACTCCTACAGTGAGAATGAGCAGTTCTTC.

The V and J genes are TRBV6-6 and TRBJ1-5; TRBD1 agrees at 9 bases. The CDR3 runs 16 residues. CDR1 and CDR2 (germline): MNHNY, SVGAGI (reference sequence). The trim removed 2 bases at V and 3 bases at J, leaving 5 bases unmatched. CDR3 region: CASSYRTGATNQPQHF. The CDR3 DNA is TGTGCCAGCAGTTACAGGACAGGGGCGACCAATCAGCCCCAGCATTTT.

This rearrangement joins TRBV28 to TRBJ1-5, with 7 bases lining up with TRBD1. Losses at the gene ends were 3 bases for V and 2 bases for J; bases not matched to a gene: 7. The CDR3 spans 16 residues. In germline, CDR1 is MDHEN, CDR2 SYDVKM. The CDR3 here is CASSFPTGIRNQPQHF. The CDR3 DNA reads TGTGCCAGCAGTTTCCCGACAGGGATTCGCAATCAGCCCCAGCATTTT.

The chain links TRBV15 to TRBJ1-4; D is ambiguous. CDR1 and CDR2 (germline): LNHNV, YYDKDF (reference sequence). V dropped 0 bases and J dropped 5 bases, with 16 bases sitting between them. The length of the CDR3 is 17 residues. CDR3 nucleotide sequence: TGTGCCACCAGCAGAGATCTACAGAGCCCCCTAAATGAAAAACTGTTTTTT. Protein: CATSRDLQSPLNEKLFF.

The CDR3 nucleotides are TGTGCCACAGGCGAGGGACAGGGCAAGTTCGAGCAGTACTTC. Amino acid sequence: CATGEGQGKFEQYF. J is TRBJ2-7 and V is TRBV7-9; 9 nucleotides agree with TRBD1. CDR3 size: 14 residues. J gave up 6 bases and V 10 bases, and 13 bases lay outside the gene matches. Germline V gives CDR1 SEHNR, CDR2 FQNEAQ (reference sequence). Full variable domain (outside the CDR3, taken from reference TRBV7-9 and TRBJ2-7): DTGVSQNPRHKITKRGQNVTFRCDPISEHNRLYWYRQTLGQGPEFLTYFQNEAQLEKSRLLSDRFSAERPKGSFSTLEIQRTEQGDSAMYLCATGEGQGKFEQYFGPGTRLTVT.

The V gene is TRBV10-3, the J gene TRBJ2-5; 11 bases are shared with TRBD2. The ends lost 6 bases at V and 2 bases at J; junction bases unmatched: 32. The germline V gene has CDR1 ENHRY and CDR2 SYGVKD. This CDR3 spans 24 amino acids. The CDR3 DNA reads TGTGCCATCAGGAAGGGGTTAGGATTAGGGACTAGCGGATCTTCGGCCCAGTCTCAAGAGACCCAGTACTTC. The encoded protein is CAIRKGLGLGTSGSSAQSQETQYF.

The chain employs TRBV28 and TRBJ2-1; perhaps TRBD1 as D (5 bases). Germline-derived CDR1 and CDR2 are MDHEN and SYDVKM. The CDR3 is made up of 15 amino acids. Trimming cost V 7 bases and J 7 bases, with 20 bases left between them. In DNA, the CDR3 is TGTGCCAGCATCCCCCAGGGAAACGTGAGAAATGAGCAGTTCTTC. As protein: CASIPQGNVRNEQFF.

V and J are TRBV6-5 and TRBJ1-6; a weak D match, TRBD1 (5 bases). The CDR3 runs to 13 residues. Trimming removed 7 bases at V and 8 bases at J, with 12 bases between. Germline assignment: CDR1 MNHEY and CDR2 SVGAGI. The CDR3 DNA reads TGTGCCAGCAAGAGACAGCGGGATTCACCCCTCCACTTT. Residues: CASKRQRDSPLHF.

This clone was found a few times. The chain uses TRBV4-3 and TRBJ2-2; D not resolved. CDR3 length: 14 amino acids. V was pared by 0 bases and J by 6 bases, with 8 bases between. Germline-derived CDR1 and CDR2 are LGHNA and YSLEER. This chain's CDR3 is CASSQDSIAGELFF. The CDR3 nucleotides read TGCGCCAGCAGCCAAGATAGTATCGCCGGGGAGCTGTTTTTT.

This clone was observed a single time. The chain joins TRBV6-4 to TRBJ1-5; TRBD1 matches 7 bases. CDR1 and CDR2 (germline): MRHNA, SNTAGT. Trimming cost V 5 bases and J 5 bases; bases outside gene matches: 6. This CDR3 is 14 amino acids long. The chain's CDR3 is CASSPTGIDQPQHF. The CDR3 region has the DNA TGTGCCAGCAGTCCGACAGGGATCGATCAGCCCCAGCATTTT.

The chain has TRBV10-2 and TRBJ1-5, with D perhaps matching TRBD1 (6 bases). The CDR3 consists of 15 residues. Germline loops: CDR1 WSHSY, CDR2 SAAADI. Trimming removed 7 bases at V and 9 bases at J, with 22 bases between. This CDR3 is CASTSGTHRDGPQHF. CDR3 DNA: TGCGCCAGCACTAGCGGGACACACCGCGATGGGCCCCAGCATTTT.

This chain uses TRBV5-1 with TRBJ2-7; D is ambiguous. Germline V gene sequence: CDR1 SGHRS, CDR2 YFSETQ. V shed 4 bases and J shed 2 bases, with 13 bases lying between them. The CDR3 runs 14 residues. The CDR3 region has the DNA TGCGCCAGCAGCCCCGAAGACCTAGCCTACGAGCAGTACTTC. It yields the protein CASSPEDLAYEQYF.

This clone was counted a single time. The rearrangement links TRBV4-1 to TRBJ2-5, with 7 bases aligning to TRBD2. The V segment lost 4 bases and the J segment 2 bases; nucleotides outside the gene matches: 7. CDR1 is MGHRA and CDR2 is YSYEKL in the germline V gene. The CDR3 consists of 15 residues. In nucleotides, the CDR3 is TGCGCCAGCAGCCCCCTGACTAGCACACAAGAGACCCAGTACTTC. Translated: CASSPLTSTQETQYF.